The T cell receptor (beta chain) under discussion was sequenced for a study of tumor and adjacent non-tumor tissue in lung cancer. The template was RNA from unsorted bulk tissue. Trimming took 9 bases from V and 6 from J; bases not matched to a gene: 11. The CDR3 is 16 amino acids. From germline, CDR1 is MNHEY and CDR2 SVGEGT. A modified ARM-PCR protocol with three rounds of nested PCR amplified TCRbeta. TCRdb passed the multiplex PCR reads through MiXCR, listing each CDR3 protein once. Here the sample spans about 76,000 distinct CDR3 sequences, approximately 68% being singletons. The chain couples TRBV6-2 or TRBV6-3 to TRBJ2-3, with TRBD2 matching 14 bases. The receptor was isolated from a woman aged 70-85 years with non-small cell lung cancer. Material: lung tumor tissue. The CDR3 protein is CARSSGLAGDRDTQYF. The DNA for the CDR3 is TGTGCCAGGAGCTCGGGACTAGCGGGAGACCGCGATACGCAGTATTTT.